The 2 T cell receptor beta chains below were found in one sample sequenced in a study of blood T cell repertoires in COVID-19. Clones were read by immunoSEQ multiplex PCR, and TCRdb kept only the in-frame ones, dropping some. This sample has 200,000 to 250,000 clones, with 85% to 90% found just once. The sample was PBMCs or T cells enriched from blood (not recorded which). These TCRs come from a man aged 50-59 years who had been exposed to COVID-19.

The chain employs TRBV11-2 and TRBJ1-1; D is possibly TRBD1 (6 bases). This CDR3 has 17 amino acids. From germline, CDR1 is SGHAT and CDR2 FQNNGV. V lost 0 bases and J lost 2, with 16 bases in between. The CDR3 sequence: CASSLDSWGHHNTEAFF. The CDR3 DNA reads as TGTGCCAGCAGCTTAGATTCCTGGGGACACCATAACACTGAAGCTTTCTTT.

The J gene is TRBJ1-2, the V gene TRBV30; D not certain. The CDR3 length is 10 residues. Germline CDR1 GTSNPN, CDR2 SVGIG (reference sequence). V dropped 3 bases and J dropped 7 bases, with 6 bases sitting between them. Here the CDR3 DNA reads TGTGCCTGGAGAGAGGTTGGCTACACCTTC. Protein product: CAWREVGYTF.